These 22 T cell receptor beta chains share one sample of origin, sequenced in a study of circulating CD8 cells and anti-PD-1 response in melanoma. The QIAseq Immune Repertoire TCR panel built the libraries from around 15 ng of total RNA. TCRdb called the reads again in MiXCR, with one record for every CDR3 protein. The sample holds approximately 280 distinct CDR3 sequences, roughly 10% seen once. Four subsets defined by PD-1 and/or TIGIT were sorted from live CD3+CD8+TCRalphabeta+ cells. Sample: CD8+ T cells from PBMCs, taken at baseline or after one month of anti-PD-1 therapy (not recorded which). The receptor set was obtained from a human donor with melanoma.

V usage is TRBV29-1 and J usage is TRBJ1-5, with D maybe TRBD1 (5 bases). CDR1 is SQVTM, CDR2 ANQGSEA, per germline. The V and J ends lost 3 bases and 3 bases respectively, with 9 bases between them. CDR3 length: 13 amino acids. CDR3 in DNA: TGCAGCGTTGATGAGGGGACCAATCAGCCCCAGCATTTT. Protein sequence: CSVDEGTNQPQHF. The full variable domain, its missing parts supplied by reference TRBV29-1 and TRBJ1-5, is SAVISQKPSRDICQRGTSLTIQCQVDSQVTMMFWYRQQPGQSLTLIATANQGSEATYESGFVIDKFPISRPNLTFSTLTVSNMSPEDSSIYLCSVDEGTNQPQHFGDGTRLSIL.

This clonotype is large in the sample. The chain couples TRBV4-1 to TRBJ2-7; D is uncertain. V dropped 3 bases and J dropped 2 bases, with 8 bases sitting between them. CDR1 is MGHRA and CDR2 is YSYEKL in the germline V gene. CDR3 length: 13 residues. The CDR3 loop is CASSQGWTYEQYF. The CDR3 coding sequence is TGCGCCAGCAGCCAGGGGTGGACCTACGAGCAGTACTTC.

This clonotype was found a few times. The V and J genes are TRBV27 and TRBJ1-1; 11 bases align to TRBD1. This CDR3 contains 14 residues. V gave up 3 bases and J gave up 5 bases; unmatched junction bases: 2. Looked up from germline, CDR1 is MNHEY and CDR2 is SMNVEV (reference sequence). This chain's CDR3 is CASSLDRGRTEAFF. In nucleotides, the CDR3 is TGTGCCAGCAGTTTGGACAGGGGGCGTACTGAAGCTTTCTTT.

This clonotype is deemed large. This sequence joins TRBV6-6 and TRBJ2-7, with TRBD1 matching over 9 bases. Looked up from germline, CDR1 is MNHNY and CDR2 is SVGAGI (reference sequence). Germline trimming cut 5 bases from V and 4 bases from J; bases unmatched to any gene: 6. CDR3 length: 14 amino acids. The CDR3 DNA is TGTGCCAGCAGTGCGGACAGGGGATGGTACGAGCAGTACTTC. Its protein is CASSADRGWYEQYF.

This clonotype is categorized as medium-sized. This chain uses TRBV20-1 with TRBJ2-7; TRBD1 aligns across 12 bases. The CDR3 totals 14 residues. V lost 1 base, J lost 7 bases, and 5 bases stayed unmatched. Germline CDR1 DFQATT, CDR2 SNEGSKA (reference sequence). CDR3 amino acids: CSARVGTGGEEQYF. The CDR3 DNA follows: TGCAGTGCTAGAGTGGGGACAGGGGGCGAAGAGCAGTACTTC.

Relative to its sample, this clonotype is large. This chain connects TRBV19 to TRBJ2-3; 14 positions agree with TRBD2. V shed 5 bases, J shed 2 bases, and the junction held 6 bases outside the gene matches. Germline V gene sequence: CDR1 LNHDA, CDR2 SQIVND (reference sequence). The CDR3 contains 17 residues. DNA of the CDR3: TGTGCCAGTAGTGTCGGGACTAGCGGGGGATACACAGATACGCAGTATTTT. Residues: CASSVGTSGGYTDTQYF.

This clonotype is classed as medium-sized. CDR3: CASSKGLAGGPAGELFF. CDR3 coding DNA: TGTGCCAGTAGTAAGGGACTAGCGGGGGGGCCCGCCGGGGAGCTGTTTTTT. The rearrangement joins TRBV19 to TRBJ2-2; the match to TRBD2 covers 16 bases. Germline V gives CDR1 LNHDA, CDR2 SQIVND (reference sequence). V gave up 4 bases and J gave up 6 bases; unmatched junction bases: 5. The CDR3 is made up of 17 amino acids.

By sample share, this clonotype is medium-sized (0.01 to 0.1%). The chain recombines TRBV5-8 with TRBJ1-5; D unclear. Looked up from germline, CDR1 is SGHTS and CDR2 is YDEGEE. The CDR3 has 16 amino acids. V was shortened by 0 bases and J by 1 base, with 11 bases between the two germline ends. Written as DNA, the CDR3 is TGTGCCAGCAGCTTGGGCGGGGTAATGAGCAATCAGCCCCAGCATTTT. This encodes CASSLGGVMSNQPQHF.

This clonotype is deemed medium-sized (0.01 to 0.1%). The V and J genes are TRBV7-2 and TRBJ2-7, with 8 bases that match TRBD1. With V trimmed by 3 bases and J by 3 bases, 1 base remained unmatched. This CDR3 contains 13 residues. Germline V lookup: CDR1 SGHTA, CDR2 FQGNSA. CDR3 nucleotide sequence: TGTGCCAGCAGCTTTGGACAGGGCTACGAGCAGTACTTC. Encoded protein: CASSFGQGYEQYF.

By proportion, this clonotype is large (0.1 to 1%). The J gene is TRBJ2-3, the V gene TRBV19, with D unresolved. The germline V gene encodes CDR1 LNHDA and CDR2 SQIVND (reference sequence). The CDR3 has 11 residues. V lost 3 bases, J lost 3 bases, and 1 base lay in between. The CDR3 loop reads CASSMTDTQYF. CDR3 in DNA: TGTGCCAGTAGTATGACAGATACGCAGTATTTT.

By frequency in the sample, this clonotype is large. The CDR3 DNA is TGTGCCAGCAGCTTGAATACAGGGGGCGTTTCGTATGAGCAGTACTTC. Translation gives CASSLNTGGVSYEQYF. V is TRBV5-6 and J is TRBJ2-7, with 9 nucleotides matching TRBD1. The CDR3 runs 16 residues. The germline CDR1 and CDR2 sequences are SGHDT and YYEEEE. V trimming: 1 base; J trimming: 7 bases; junction bases outside the gene matches: 12.

Relative to its sample, this clonotype is medium-sized. This rearrangement joins TRBV29-1 to TRBJ2-5; D may be TRBD1 or TRBD2 (5 bases each). Germline V lookup: CDR1 SQVTM, CDR2 ANQGSEA. V dropped 3 bases and J dropped 5 bases, with 22 bases sitting between them. The CDR3 totals 16 residues. The CDR3 nucleotides read TGCAGCGTTGAGGGGGAGCTAGCAACAGAGGCGGAGACCCAGTACTTC. It codes for CSVEGELATEAETQYF.

This clonotype is termed large. The chain carries TRBV7-7 and TRBJ2-7, with D uncertain. Deletions cut 3 bases from V and 5 bases from J, with 11 bases between. The CDR3 is 13 amino acids. Germline values: CDR1 SSHAT, CDR2 FNYEAQ (reference sequence). The CDR3 nucleotides read TGTGCCAGCAGCTTCGGCAACGGGCACGAGCAGTACTTC. Amino acids: CASSFGNGHEQYF.

In its sample, this clonotype ranks as large. The chain links TRBV7-2 to TRBJ2-7; D remains unclear. Germline CDR1 SGHTA, CDR2 FQGNSA. V lost 1 base to trimming and J lost 0 bases, with 10 bases between them. The CDR3 is 15 residues long. The CDR3 DNA is TGTGCCAGCAGCTTAGTAGGTGCTAGCTCCTACGAGCAGTACTTC. The encoded protein is CASSLVGASSYEQYF.

V usage is TRBV19 and J usage is TRBJ1-6; D call uncertain. Trimming took 5 bases from V and 8 from J, leaving 7 bases between them. The CDR3 length is 12 residues. Germline assignment: CDR1 LNHDA and CDR2 SQIVND (reference sequence). The CDR3, as DNA: TGTGCCAGTAGTGAAGGGTATTCACCCCTCCACTTT. It translates to CASSEGYSPLHF.

This clonotype ranks as large (0.1 to 1%). The V and J genes are TRBV10-2 and TRBJ2-7; D ambiguous. CDR1 and CDR2 from the germline V gene are WSHSY and SAAADI. CDR3 length: 14 amino acids. V was shortened by 5 bases and J by 7 bases, with 18 bases between the two germline ends. For the CDR3, the DNA is TGCGCCAGCAGTATCGCAAATGTGGCGTATGAGCAGTACTTC. As protein: CASSIANVAYEQYF.

The rearrangement links TRBV9 to TRBJ2-7; D call uncertain. The germline CDR1 and CDR2 sequences are SGDLS and YYNGEE. The CDR3 contains 13 residues. Trimming took off 0 bases at V and 4 bases at J, with 8 bases between the two ends. This CDR3 is CASSVAHGYEQYF. In DNA form, the CDR3 reads TGTGCCAGCAGCGTAGCTCATGGGTACGAGCAGTACTTC.

Judged by abundance, this clonotype is large. This rearrangement joins TRBV9 to TRBJ1-3; D unresolved. Germline V lookup: CDR1 SGDLS, CDR2 YYNGEE. Between the trimmed V and J ends, which lost 3 bases and 2 bases, there was a span of 24 bases. The CDR3 spans 19 residues. The CDR3 region has the DNA TGTGCCAGCAGCGGAACCCTAAGCTCAGGAGGGTACCCTGGAAACACCATATATTTT. It translates to CASSGTLSSGGYPGNTIYF.

This clonotype is medium-sized within its sample. V gene TRBV7-9 combines with J gene TRBJ2-1; D remains unclear. Germline V gene sequence: CDR1 SEHNR, CDR2 FQNEAQ (reference sequence). The V gene lost 5 bases and the J gene lost 5 bases, with 16 bases spanning the gap. CDR3 length equals 15 residues. The CDR3 nucleotides read TGTGCCAGCAGCGACTCCCTTCGGAGCAACAATGAGCAGTTCTTC. It codes for CASSDSLRSNNEQFF.

Remarks on this clonotype: It is likely a read error, because the conserved phenylalanine at the end of the CDR3 is missing. The chain joins TRBV7-2 to TRBJ2-7; 8 bases agree with TRBD2. This CDR3 has 15 residues. CDR1 is SGHTA and CDR2 is FQGNSA in the germline V gene. V lost 2 bases, J lost 5 bases, and 8 bases stayed unmatched. The CDR3 sequence: CASSLFAGGENEQYL. The CDR3, as DNA: TGTGCCAGCAGCTTATTTGCGGGGGGCGAGAACGAGCAGTACCTC.

This clonotype is medium-sized. The J gene is TRBJ2-3, the V gene TRBV5-1, with D tentatively TRBD1 or TRBD2 (6 bases each). The CDR3 is 16 amino acids. The V gene's germline CDR1 is SGHRS and CDR2 YFSETQ. Deletions cut 4 bases from V and 0 bases from J, with 15 bases between. This CDR3 is CASSRWGASSTDTQYF. CDR3 in DNA: TGCGCCAGCAGCAGGTGGGGGGCGTCGAGCACAGATACGCAGTATTTT.

This clonotype qualifies as medium-sized. This rearrangement joins TRBV7-8 to TRBJ1-4; TRBD1 agrees at 9 bases. Unmatched junction bases numbered 11, after V lost 5 bases and J lost 7 bases. Per the germline V gene, CDR1 is SGHVS and CDR2 is FQNEAQ. This CDR3 is 16 amino acids long. The CDR3 loop is CASSVYPQGATEKLFF. In DNA form, the CDR3 reads TGTGCCAGCAGCGTTTACCCACAGGGGGCGACTGAAAAACTGTTTTTT.